The rows below give T cell receptor beta chains drawn from one sample of a study of cytomegalovirus exposure and HLA in healthy donors. Only in-frame clones appear in the TCRdb table, and some are missing; sequencing was by immunoSEQ multiplex PCR. Counted here are 35,000 to 55,000 clones, under 60% occurring once; the ten biggest clones make up 5% to 6.5%. Input material: PBMCs. These receptors originate from a man in his sixties in good health and CMV-seronegative. The CDR3 runs from the conserved cysteine through the conserved F or W. A D gene is named only where the DNA matches it firmly. Clone size is not always given. Where it is, it says once, few, many or a class for expanded clones.

>TRBV7-9|TRBD1|-|TRBJ1-3
TGTGCCAGCAGACCTACAGGGGCCGGAAACACCATATATTTT
CASRPTGAGNTIYF
>TRBV2|TRBD1|-|TRBJ1-5
TGTGCCAGCAACCGGGACAGGGCCACCAATCAGCCCCAGCATTTT
CASNRDRATNQPQHF
>TRBV5-1|TRBD2|-|TRBJ2-5
TGCGCCAGCGCCACTGGAGTCGGAGCGGGAGCGCGTGAGACCCAGTACTTC
CASATGVGAGARETQYF
>TRBV7-9|-|-|TRBJ2-3
TGTGCCAGCAGCTCCGGGACATCGATCACAGATACGCAGTATTTT
CASSSGTSITDTQYF
>TRBV5-1|-|few|TRBJ1-4
TGCGCCAGCAGTCGTTTGACAGGCGAGAATGAAAAACTGTTTTTT
CASSRLTGENEKLFF
>TRBV7-9|-|-|TRBJ2-7
TGTGCCAGCACCCTTAGCGCGGGAAGAGTATACGAGCAGTACTTC
CASTLSAGRVYEQYF
>TRBV14|-|-|TRBJ1-3
TGTGCCAGCAGCCACAGGGCGGGGGCTGGAAACACCATATATTTT
CASSHRAGAGNTIYF
>TRBV2|TRBD1|-|TRBJ2-1
TGTGCCAGCCTCTGGTCTGGACAGGGGGGGAATGAGCAGTTCTTC
CASLWSGQGGNEQFF
>TRBV5-1|TRBD1|few|TRBJ2-7
TGCGCCAGCAGCTTGCAGCAGGGACAGGGGTCCTACGAGCAGTACTTC
CASSLQQGQGSYEQYF
>TRBV7-9|TRBD1|-|TRBJ2-7
TGTGCCAGCAGCCCCGGGACAGGCTGGGCGGGGGAGCAGTACTTC
CASSPGTGWAGEQYF
>TRBV28|-|-|TRBJ2-2
TGTGCCAGCAGTTTCTCCAGGGGAGTCACCGGGGAGCTGTTTTTT
CASSFSRGVTGELFF
>TRBV18|-|-|TRBJ1-5
TGTGCCAGCTCACCACCGAGGAGCAATCAGCCCCAGCATTTT
CASSPPRSNQPQHF
>TRBV27|-|-|TRBJ1-1
TGTGCCAGCAGTTGGACAGAACGGGATGAAGCTTTCTTT
CASSWTERDEAFF
>TRBV6-6|-|-|TRBJ1-1
TGTGCCAGCAGTAACTCTAGGAGGGGAAACACTGAAGCTTTCTTT
CASSNSRRGNTEAFF
>TRBV9|TRBD2|-|TRBJ2-3
TGTGCCAGCAGCGGGTTAGCGGGATTTGCAGATACGCAGTATTTT
CASSGLAGFADTQYF
>TRBV2|TRBD2|few|TRBJ2-1
TGTGCCAGCAGTGGCGGGCTGCCTAGCGGGGTCGGTGAGCAGTTCTTC
CASSGGLPSGVGEQFF
>TRBV28|-|-|TRBJ1-5
TGTGCCAGCAGTTTCGGAGGGGTTGAACAGCCCCAGCATTTT
CASSFGGVEQPQHF
>TRBV30|TRBD2|once|TRBJ2-1
TGTGCCTACATAAGTCTAGCGGGGGCCTACAATGAGCAGTTCTTC
CAYISLAGAYNEQFF
>TRBV29-1|-|few|TRBJ1-2
TGCAGCGCGCAAGACACCCACCGCGGCTACACCTTC
CSAQDTHRGYTF
>TRBV5-1|TRBD2|-|TRBJ2-5
TGCGCCAGCAGCTTGGATAGCGGGAGTCCCCGAGAGACCCAGTACTTC
CASSLDSGSPRETQYF
>TRBV2|-|few|TRBJ2-5
TGTGCCAGCAGTGAGAGAGACTCCCGGTGGGAGACCCAGTACTTC
CASSERDSRWETQYF
>TRBV2|-|-|TRBJ2-6
TGTGCCAGCAGTGTATGGGGAGGCTCTGGGGCCAACGTCCTGACTTTC
CASSVWGGSGANVLTF
>TRBV7-8|TRBD1|-|TRBJ2-1
TGTGCCAGCAAGTGGGGACAGGGGGCCTACAATGAGCAGTTCTTC
CASKWGQGAYNEQFF
>TRBV7-9|TRBD2|-|TRBJ2-7
TGTGCCAGCAGCTGGGGACTAGCGGAGCAGTACTTC
CASSWGLAEQYF
>TRBV20-1|-|-|TRBJ2-7
TGCAGTGCTAGAGTTATCTACGAGCAGTACTTC
CSARVIYEQYF
>TRBV4-3|-|few|TRBJ2-1
TGCGCCAGCAGCCAAGATTTGGGGGGACCCTACAATGAGCAGTTCTTC
CASSQDLGGPYNEQFF
>TRBV6-1|-|-|TRBJ1-5
TGTGCCAGCAGTGACGGCATCCCAGGGCATCAGCCCCAGCATTTT
CASSDGIPGHQPQHF
>TRBV28|TRBD1|few|TRBJ2-4
TGTGCCAGCAGTCCGGGACAGGCAGCCAAAAACATTCAGTACTTC
CASSPGQAAKNIQYF
>TRBV10-3|TRBD2|-|TRBJ2-3
TGTGCCATCAGTGAGTCGGGACTAGCGGGGGTTACGCAGTATTTT
CAISESGLAGVTQYF
>TRBV10-3|TRBD1|-|TRBJ2-1
TGTGCCATCAGACCGGACAGGGGTAACAATGAGCAGTTCTTC
CAIRPDRGNNEQFF
>TRBV4-2|-|-|TRBJ2-1
TGTGCCAGCAGCCAAGAGGACAGCTCCTACAATGAGCAGTTCTTC
CASSQEDSSYNEQFF
>TRBV19|TRBD1|few|TRBJ1-2
TGTGCCAGTAGTTCCCAGACAGGGGCTGGCTACACCTTC
CASSSQTGAGYTF
>TRBV7-8|-|few|TRBJ1-2
TGTGCCAGCAGCTTAAATGCGTTAGCTAACTATGGCTACACCTTC
CASSLNALANYGYTF
>TRBV5-1|-|-|TRBJ2-1
TGCGCCAGCAGCTCCTTCACAGAGAGCTACAATGAGCAGTTCTTC
CASSSFTESYNEQFF
>TRBV7-8|-|-|TRBJ1-6
TGTGCCAGCAGCTTAGCGAGTAACCCCCTCCTCCACTTT
CASSLASNPLLHF
>TRBV2|TRBD2|-|TRBJ2-1
TGTGCCAGCAGTCGGGGGGGCCAGGGTTACAATGAGCAGTTCTTC
CASSRGGQGYNEQFF
>TRBV28|-|few|TRBJ1-4
TGTGCCAGCAACGCAGGGGTCGAAAAACTGTTTTTT
CASNAGVEKLFF
>TRBV9|TRBD1|-|TRBJ2-7
TGTGCCAGCAGCGTGGGGACAGGGGCCAACGAGCAGTACTTC
CASSVGTGANEQYF
>TRBV27|TRBD1|-|TRBJ2-5
TGTGCCAGCAGTTTAAGGACAGGGGAAGAGACCCAGTACTTC
CASSLRTGEETQYF
>TRBV4-1|TRBD1|-|TRBJ1-1
TGCGCCAGCAGCCAGCTGGGGACAGGGGGAGGCTTTCGGACTGAAGCTTTCTTT
CASSQLGTGGGFRTEAFF
>TRBV5-1|-|-|TRBJ2-1
TGCGCCAGCAGCCCGGGACTTATCAATGAGCAGTTCTTC
CASSPGLINEQFF
>TRBV19|-|-|TRBJ1-5
TGTGCCAGTAGTGAGGCTAGCAATCAGCCCCAGCATTTT
CASSEASNQPQHF
>TRBV18|-|few|TRBJ2-6
TGTGCCAGCTCACCACTCAGTTCTGGGGCCAACGTCCTGACTTTC
CASSPLSSGANVLTF
>TRBV7-6|TRBD2|medium-sized|TRBJ2-7
TGTGCCAGCAGCTCCCTAGCGGGAGGTCAATTCTACGAGCAGTACTTC
CASSSLAGGQFYEQYF
>TRBV6-1|TRBD1|once|TRBJ1-2
TGTGCCAGCAGTGAAGGGGGGACAGTCTATGGCTACACCTTC
CASSEGGTVYGYTF
>TRBV7-8|TRBD2|few|TRBJ2-5
TGTGCCAGCACCTTAGGGGGGACTAGAAGAGAGACCCAGTACTTC
CASTLGGTRRETQYF
>TRBV29-1|TRBD2|many|TRBJ2-7
TGCAGCGTCAGGACTAGCGGGAGTTGGGAGCAGTACTTC
CSVRTSGSWEQYF